The TCR beta chain under discussion was sequenced for a study of shared T cell receptors in the human thymus. Trimming took 0 bases from V and 5 from J, leaving 7 bases between them. The CDR3 runs 13 residues. Germline-derived CDR1 and CDR2 are SGHAT and FQNNGV. TCRdb's copy holds only in-frame clones and misses some; the assay was immunoSEQ multiplex PCR. This table holds 720,000 or so clones, around 85% found once. These records were also assigned to another study, of human thymus T cells. That investigation notes: Corrective heart surgery yielded resections, and these provided the thymus tissue. Usage of V and J genes appeared biased in thymic and blood repertoires. Among unrelated individuals, related research reported thymic repertoires that overlapped highly.

Source material: thymocytes. J is TRBJ1-1 and V is TRBV11-2; D remains ambiguous. This receptor was identified in a girl under three years old with a congenital heart defect. CDR3 residues: CASSLEPRTEAFF. CDR3 coding DNA: TGTGCCAGCAGCTTAGAACCCAGGACTGAAGCTTTCTTT.